The 7 T cell receptor beta chains below come from one sample, sequenced in a study of control samples from healthy donors and cancer patients (dated by TCRdb to 2018 to 2020). Library preparation employed the immunoSEQ multiplex PCR assay. Drawn from immuneACCESS, this table holds only the in-frame rearrangements with V and J called that TCRdb kept. Clones are partly lost; checked studies trace under half to an unresolved V gene and leave the rest unexplained. The sample table holds about 57,000 clones, of which 94% were seen once. 3.5% to 4% of the sample comes from the top ten. Sequenced input: blood. The receptors here all came from a man aged 25-40 years in good health.

V gene TRBV30 combines with J gene TRBJ1-2; 10 bases map to TRBD1. The CDR3 is 14 amino acids. Germline V gives CDR1 GTSNPN, CDR2 SVGIG (reference sequence). Trimming removed 0 bases from V and 6 bases from J; junction bases left unmatched: 4. In DNA form, the CDR3 reads TGTGCCTGGAGTGTAGCCGGGACAGGGGATGGCTACACCTTC. Translating gives CAWSVAGTGDGYTF.

The chain recombines TRBV3-1 (or the pseudogene TRBV3-2) with TRBJ1-3; D might be TRBD1 (5 bases). CDR3 size: 14 residues. CDR1 and CDR2 (germline): LGHDT, YNNKEL (reference sequence). Trimming stripped 0 bases from V and 4 bases from J, with 7 bases between. The CDR3 sequence: CASSQDGGGNTIYF. The CDR3 DNA is TGTGCCAGCAGCCAAGACGGGGGAGGAAACACCATATATTTT.

The gene calls are TRBV15 and TRBJ2-1; D is unresolved. V was trimmed by 7 bases and J by 2 bases, leaving 6 bases between them. Germline values: CDR1 LNHNV, CDR2 YYDKDF (reference sequence). CDR3 length: 12 residues. CDR3 in amino acids: CATKGTYNEQFF. The CDR3 DNA reads as TGTGCCACCAAGGGTACCTACAATGAGCAGTTCTTC.

Points on this clone: A junction end diverges from the germline sequence, so it may reflect a read error. This sample includes further DNA sequences coding for the same CDR3. The chain is built from TRBV2 and TRBJ2-2, with TRBD2 matching 9 bases. This CDR3 region has 16 residues. Germline values: CDR1 SNHLY, CDR2 FYNNEI. The CDR3 loop reads CPPRDAAGGDTGELFF. The CDR3 DNA follows: TGCCCCCCCAGGGACGCGGCGGGGGGGGACACCGGGGAGCTGTTTTTT.

As regards this clone: Compared with germline, one end of the junction differs, possibly owing to a read error. This chain connects TRBV28 to TRBJ1-1; maybe TRBD1 (5 bases). The germline CDR1 and CDR2 sequences are MDHEN and SYDVKM. The CDR3 totals 16 residues. The CDR3 is CASSLRTGPRATEAFF. Written as DNA, the CDR3 is TGTGCTAGCAGTCTACGTACAGGCCCTCGGGCAACTGAAGCTTTCTTT.

The chain is built from TRBV2 and TRBJ1-3; TRBD1 is a possible D gene (6 bases). The CDR3 totals 13 residues. With 7 bases removed from V and 0 bases from J, the gap between germline ends came to 7 bases. Germline V gene sequence: CDR1 SNHLY, CDR2 FYNNEI. CDR3: CASKGDSGNTIYF. The CDR3 nucleotides are TGTGCCAGCAAGGGGGACTCTGGAAACACCATATATTTT.

This chain links TRBV7-9 with TRBJ1-2; D gene uncertain. V lost 1 base and J lost 6, with 9 bases in between. This CDR3 contains 13 residues. CDR1 is SEHNR and CDR2 is FQNEAQ in the germline V gene (reference sequence). The CDR3 region is CASSLGEGHGYTF. CDR3 sequence (DNA): TGTGCCAGCAGCTTAGGTGAGGGCCATGGCTACACCTTC.